What follows are 22 T cell receptor beta chains derived from one specimen sequenced in a study of sequential checkpoint blockade in melanoma. Clones were read by immunoSEQ multiplex PCR, and TCRdb kept only the in-frame ones, dropping some. Here the sample spans around 37,000 clones, 30% to 40% being singletons. The treatment is: randomized to nivolumab then ipilimumab (arm A) or the reverse (arm B). Sequencing used tumor tissue (inferred from file names), obtained from a patient given nivolumab and ipilimumab in sequence. The origin of the receptors is a human donor with melanoma.

This clone showed up just a few times. J is TRBJ1-3 and V is TRBV11-3; D gene unclear. V was cut by 3 bases and J by 4 bases, with 13 bases left in between. The CDR3 contains 15 residues. CDR1 is SGHNT and CDR2 is YENEEA in the germline V gene. The CDR3 DNA reads as TGTGCCAGCAGCTTGGAGTCGGGATGGGGAAACACCATATATTTT. Protein product: CASSLESGWGNTIYF.

The chain carries TRBV10-1 and TRBJ1-1; D is unresolved. Trimming cost V 5 bases and J 0 bases, with 16 bases left between them. Germline V gene data show CDR1 as WNHNN and CDR2 as SYGVQD (reference sequence). The CDR3 is made up of 16 amino acids. CDR3 protein: CASSLFSWSLNTEAFF. CDR3 nucleotide sequence: TGCGCCAGCAGTCTATTTAGCTGGTCTTTGAACACTGAAGCTTTCTTT.

By its share, this clone is medium-sized. The chain recombines TRBV11-3 with TRBJ2-5; D call uncertain. V lost 2 bases and J lost 0, with 7 bases in between. Looked up from germline, CDR1 is SGHNT and CDR2 is YENEEA. The CDR3 runs 14 residues. This CDR3 reads CASSLPGYQETQYF. CDR3 nucleotide sequence: TGTGCCAGCAGCTTACCGGGTTACCAAGAGACCCAGTACTTC.

This clone was counted many times. This chain uses TRBV11-3 with TRBJ1-2; tentatively, D is TRBD1 (6 bases). V was clipped by 5 bases and J by 4 bases, with 17 bases between them. Germline assignment: CDR1 SGHNT and CDR2 YENEEA. This CDR3 comprises 15 residues. CDR3 amino acids: CASSPKPGVSYGYTF. The CDR3 DNA reads TGTGCCAGCAGCCCTAAACCAGGGGTGAGCTATGGCTACACCTTC.

The rearrangement joins TRBV18 to TRBJ1-4; D gene uncertain. With 2 bases removed from V and 8 bases from J, the gap between germline ends came to 15 bases. Germline V gene lookup returns CDR1 KGHSH and CDR2 LQKENI. The CDR3 consists of 15 residues. The CDR3 loop reads CASSPEGSIGEKLFF. DNA of the CDR3: TGTGCCAGCTCACCAGAAGGGTCTATAGGGGAAAAACTGTTTTTT.

The J gene is TRBJ1-1, the V gene TRBV19, with D perhaps matching TRBD1 (6 bases). Trimming left V 7 bases short and J 4 bases short, with 16 bases between. This CDR3 comprises 14 residues. Looked up from germline, CDR1 is LNHDA and CDR2 is SQIVND (reference sequence). The CDR3 loop reads CASTEGTISTEAFF. As DNA, the CDR3 is TGTGCCAGTACCGAGGGGACAATCAGCACTGAAGCTTTCTTT.

V is TRBV6-8 and J is TRBJ2-7; D is possibly TRBD1 or TRBD2 (6 bases each). V dropped 2 bases and J dropped 0 bases, with 11 bases sitting between them. Germline V gene lookup returns CDR1 MNHGY and CDR2 SAAAGT. The CDR3 loop spans 15 amino acids. This chain's CDR3 is CASSYRGAFSYEQYF. In DNA, the CDR3 is TGTGCCAGCAGTTACAGGGGGGCCTTCTCCTACGAGCAGTACTTC.

The chain couples TRBV28 to TRBJ2-7, with D tentatively TRBD2 (6 bases). This CDR3 contains 15 residues. Trimming took 2 bases from V and 7 from J, leaving 18 bases between them. Germline loops: CDR1 MDHEN, CDR2 SYDVKM. CDR3 coding DNA: TGTGCCAGCAGTTTAGTTCTAACGGGGAGGACTGAGCAGTACTTC. This encodes CASSLVLTGRTEQYF.

This rearrangement joins TRBV18 to TRBJ1-1; D is ambiguous. The germline V gene has CDR1 KGHSH and CDR2 LQKENI. CDR3 length equals 12 residues. The V and J ends lost 5 bases and 5 bases respectively, with 9 bases between them. In DNA, the CDR3 is TGTGCCAGCTCATTAACGATTACTGAAGCTTTCTTT. Amino acids: CASSLTITEAFF.

V is TRBV6-8 and J is TRBJ2-5, with 10 bases fitting TRBD1. V lost 5 bases to trimming and J lost 3 bases; unmatched junction nucleotides: 9. Germline V gene lookup returns CDR1 MNHGY and CDR2 SAAAGT. CDR3 size: 16 residues. Here the CDR3 DNA reads TGTGCCAGCAGTGTCCGACAGGGGGCAGGGAAAGAGACCCAGTACTTC. Protein: CASSVRQGAGKETQYF.

This clone has just a few counts. The chain is built from TRBV11-3 and TRBJ1-1, with 7 bases that match TRBD1. This CDR3 is built from 14 residues. The V gene end was trimmed by 3 bases and the J gene end by 5 bases; junction bases not matched to a gene: 6. Per the germline V gene, CDR1 is SGHNT and CDR2 is YENEEA. The CDR3 bases are TGTGCCAGCAGCTTGGCAGGGGGAAAGACTGAAGCTTTCTTT. This translates into CASSLAGGKTEAFF.

This clone was found once. V and J are TRBV5-1 and TRBJ2-4; TRBD2 might be the D (5 bases). The CDR3 has 16 residues. Germline loops: CDR1 SGHRS, CDR2 YFSETQ. V shed 0 bases and J shed 7 bases, with 17 bases lying between them. As DNA, the CDR3 is TGCGCCAGCAGCTTGGGCGGGTCGGGGTCCACGAACATTCAGTACTTC. Protein: CASSLGGSGSTNIQYF.

The gene calls are TRBV18 and TRBJ2-1; perhaps TRBD1 as D (6 bases). CDR3 length: 16 residues. The V and J ends lost 0 bases and 6 bases respectively, with 15 bases between them. Germline V gives CDR1 KGHSH, CDR2 LQKENI. The CDR3 sequence: CASSPPGQSQSNEQFF. The CDR3 DNA follows: TGTGCCAGCTCACCACCAGGACAGAGCCAAAGCAATGAGCAGTTCTTC.

This chain uses TRBV12-5 with TRBJ2-3; D is perhaps TRBD1 or TRBD2 (5 bases each). This CDR3 is built from 12 residues. V was trimmed by 5 bases and J by 3 bases, leaving 6 bases between them. Germline lookup yields CDR1 LGHNT and CDR2 FRNRAP. CDR3 loop: CASGGTTDTQYF. The CDR3 bases are TGTGCTAGTGGTGGGACGACAGATACGCAGTATTTT.

This rearrangement joins TRBV6-8 to TRBJ1-1; tentatively, D is TRBD1 (6 bases). This CDR3 has 15 amino acids. Trimming took 10 bases from V and 4 from J, leaving 22 bases between them. Germline CDR1 and CDR2: MNHGY and SAAAGT. CDR3 nucleotide sequence: TGTGCCATCAGCCCGGGGGGGGCGCCAGGCACTGAAGCTTTCTTT. Protein sequence: CAISPGGAPGTEAFF.

By sample share, this clone is medium-sized (0.01 to 0.1%). V is TRBV6-8 and J is TRBJ1-1; the match to TRBD1 covers 8 bases. The germline V gene has CDR1 MNHGY and CDR2 SAAAGT. V was pared by 2 bases and J by 0 bases, with 2 bases of the junction left unmatched. CDR3 size: 15 residues. Written as DNA, the CDR3 is TGTGCCAGCAGTTACGGGACAGGATTGAACACTGAAGCTTTCTTT. Its translation is CASSYGTGLNTEAFF.

In this sample, this clone turned up a few times. The J gene is TRBJ1-3, the V gene TRBV19, with D hard to call. Between the trimmed V and J ends, which lost 4 bases and 7 bases, there was a span of 8 bases. The CDR3 sequence is 12 residues long. Germline V gene sequence: CDR1 LNHDA, CDR2 SQIVND (reference sequence). CDR3 coding DNA: TGTGCCAGTAGTACCTACACGAACACCATATATTTT. Its protein is CASSTYTNTIYF.

This rearrangement joins TRBV23-1 to TRBJ1-5; TRBD1 might be the D (5 bases). Being an ORF, TRBV23-1 has a function that is uncertain. V lost 6 bases to trimming and J lost 2 bases, with 20 bases between them. CDR3 length: 17 amino acids. The CDR3 coding sequence is TGCGCCAGCAGCCAAGAGCCCCCAGGGTTTGGCAATCAGCCCCAGCATTTT. It is translated as CASSQEPPGFGNQPQHF.

This clone turned up a few times. This chain connects TRBV6-8 to TRBJ2-3, with 8 bases aligning to TRBD2. J gave up 3 bases and V 6 bases, and 8 bases lay outside the gene matches. The CDR3 contains 15 residues. Germline lookup yields CDR1 MNHGY and CDR2 SAAAGT. The CDR3 sequence: CASSAGGGVTDTQYF. The DNA for the CDR3 is TGTGCCAGCAGCGCCGGGGGGGGTGTGACAGATACGCAGTATTTT.

This clone was detected only a few times. This rearrangement joins TRBV9 to TRBJ1-3, with a weak D call TRBD1 (5 bases). Between the trimmed V and J ends, which lost 2 bases and 0 bases, there was a span of 12 bases. The CDR3 consists of 16 residues. CDR1 and CDR2 (germline): SGDLS, YYNGEE. The CDR3 spells CASSVRDSGSGNTIYF. In DNA, the CDR3 is TGTGCCAGCAGCGTCCGGGACTCTGGCTCTGGAAACACCATATATTTT.

This chain joins TRBV11-3 and TRBJ2-7, with D perhaps matching TRBD1 (6 bases). Germline CDR1 and CDR2: SGHNT and YENEEA. V was cut by 5 bases and J by 7 bases, with 21 bases left in between. The CDR3 sequence is 15 residues long. The CDR3 loop is CASSPSTGLLREQYF. DNA of the CDR3: TGTGCCAGCAGCCCGTCGACAGGACTCCTTCGGGAGCAGTACTTC. Full variable domain (remainder filled in from reference TRBV11-3 and TRBJ2-7): EAGVVQSPRYKIIEKKQPVAFWCNPISGHNTLYWYLQNLGQGPELLIRYENEEAVDDSQLPKDRFSAERLKGVDSTLKIQPAELGDSAVYLCASSPSTGLLREQYFGPGTRLTVT.

This clone was observed at least ten times. The chain links TRBV11-3 to TRBJ2-7; TRBD2 matches at 10 bases. The J segment lost 7 bases and the V segment lost 1 base, leaving 7 bases of the junction unmatched. This CDR3 is built from 15 residues. Germline CDR1 is SGHNT and CDR2 is YENEEA. The CDR3 is CASSLGLAGVEEQYF. The CDR3 DNA reads TGTGCCAGCAGCTTAGGTCTAGCGGGAGTCGAAGAGCAGTACTTC.